The text below deals with one T cell receptor (beta chain). These data belong to a study of blood T cell repertoires in COVID-19. Study-level information: Italy, Spain and the United States were the sources of the convalescent and acute COVID-19 samples.

This CDR3 is 13 amino acids long. V dropped 6 bases and J dropped 4 bases, with 12 bases sitting between them. Per the authors' pipeline: By means of reference gene primer amplification, nucleated cell counts were estimated. Sequenced by immunoSEQ multiplex PCR; TCRdb stores in-frame clones only, minus some. From that table come the V and J calls and clone size; the DNA was used to work out D and trimming. The sample includes 200,000 to 250,000 clones, approximately 86% seen only once; the top ten take roughly a tenth. The genes are TRBV12-3 or TRBV12-4 and TRBJ1-2; a possible D gene is TRBD1 (6 bases). This clonotype originated in a woman between 45 and 65 years old with COVID-19, enrolled during active disease. What was sequenced was peripheral blood. This CDR3 is CASSFRGGYGYTF. In DNA, the CDR3 is TGTGCCAGCAGCTTCAGGGGTGGCTATGGCTACACCTTC.